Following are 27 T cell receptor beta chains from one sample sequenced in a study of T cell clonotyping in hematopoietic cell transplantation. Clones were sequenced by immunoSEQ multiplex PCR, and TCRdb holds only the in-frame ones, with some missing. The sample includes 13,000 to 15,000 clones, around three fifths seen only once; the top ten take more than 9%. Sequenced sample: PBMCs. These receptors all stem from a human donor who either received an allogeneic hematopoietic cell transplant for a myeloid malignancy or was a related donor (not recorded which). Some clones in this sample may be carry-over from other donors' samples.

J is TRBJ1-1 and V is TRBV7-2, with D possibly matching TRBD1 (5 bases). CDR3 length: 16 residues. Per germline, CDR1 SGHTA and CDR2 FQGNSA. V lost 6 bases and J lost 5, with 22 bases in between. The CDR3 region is CASRGGSGLGRTEAFF. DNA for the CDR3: TGTGCCAGCAGGGGGGGGTCAGGGCTGGGTCGAACTGAAGCTTTCTTT.

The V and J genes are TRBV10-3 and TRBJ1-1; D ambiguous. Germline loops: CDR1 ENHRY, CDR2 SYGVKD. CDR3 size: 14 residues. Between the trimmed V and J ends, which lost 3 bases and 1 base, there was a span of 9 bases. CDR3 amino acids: CAISEDNPNTEAFF. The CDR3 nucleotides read TGTGCCATCAGTGAAGACAACCCGAACACTGAAGCTTTCTTT.

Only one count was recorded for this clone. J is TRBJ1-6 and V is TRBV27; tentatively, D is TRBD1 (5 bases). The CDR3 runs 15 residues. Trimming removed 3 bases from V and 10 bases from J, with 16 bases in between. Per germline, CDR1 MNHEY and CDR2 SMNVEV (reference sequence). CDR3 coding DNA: TGTGCCAGCAGTTTTCGGGTGAGGAGGGACTCACCCCTCCACTTT. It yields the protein CASSFRVRRDSPLHF.

The CDR3 protein is CASSFAGTGVNQPQHF. As DNA, the CDR3 is TGTGCCAGCAGTTTCGCCGGGACAGGGGTCAATCAGCCCCAGCATTTT. This chain links TRBV6-5 with TRBJ1-5; 10 bases are shared with TRBD1. The CDR3 sequence is 16 residues long. Germline V gene data show CDR1 as MNHEY and CDR2 as SVGAGI. Germline trimming cut 4 bases from V and 3 bases from J; bases unmatched to any gene: 6.

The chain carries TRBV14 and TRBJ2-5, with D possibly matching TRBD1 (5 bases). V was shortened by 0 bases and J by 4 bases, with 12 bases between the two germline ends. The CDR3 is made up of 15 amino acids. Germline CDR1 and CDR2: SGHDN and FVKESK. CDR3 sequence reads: CASSQDQKGRETQYF. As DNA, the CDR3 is TGTGCCAGCAGCCAAGATCAGAAGGGGCGAGAGACCCAGTACTTC.

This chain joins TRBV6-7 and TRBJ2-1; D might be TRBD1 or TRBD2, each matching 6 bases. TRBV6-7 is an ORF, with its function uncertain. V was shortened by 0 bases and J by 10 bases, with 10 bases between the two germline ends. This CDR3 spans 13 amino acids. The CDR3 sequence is CASSYSTGGEQFF. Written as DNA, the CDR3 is TGTGCCAGCAGTTACTCGACCGGGGGCGAGCAGTTCTTC.

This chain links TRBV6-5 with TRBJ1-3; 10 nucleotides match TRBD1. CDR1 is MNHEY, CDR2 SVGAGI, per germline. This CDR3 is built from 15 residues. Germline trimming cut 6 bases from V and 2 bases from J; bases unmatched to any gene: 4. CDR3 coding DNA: TGTGCCAGCAGCTACGGACAGGGGGCTGGAAACACCATATATTTT. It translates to CASSYGQGAGNTIYF.

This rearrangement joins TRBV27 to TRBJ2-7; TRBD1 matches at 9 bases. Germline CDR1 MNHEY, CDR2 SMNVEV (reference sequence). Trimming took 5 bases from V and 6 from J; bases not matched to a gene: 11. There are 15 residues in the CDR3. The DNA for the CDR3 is TGTGCCAGCAGTGCGGGGACAGGGTGGCCCTTCGAGCAGTACTTC. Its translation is CASSAGTGWPFEQYF.

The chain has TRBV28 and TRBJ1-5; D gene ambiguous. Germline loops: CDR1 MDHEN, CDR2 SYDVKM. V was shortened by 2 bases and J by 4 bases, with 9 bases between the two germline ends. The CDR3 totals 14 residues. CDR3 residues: CASSLGGRNQPQHF. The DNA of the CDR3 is TGTGCCAGCAGTTTAGGTGGCAGAAATCAGCCCCAGCATTTT.

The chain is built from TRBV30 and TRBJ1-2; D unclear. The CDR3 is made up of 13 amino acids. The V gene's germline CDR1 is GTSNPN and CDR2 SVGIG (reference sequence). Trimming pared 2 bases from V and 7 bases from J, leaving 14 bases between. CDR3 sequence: CAWSRASSIGYTF. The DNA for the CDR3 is TGTGCCTGGAGTCGGGCAAGTTCGATTGGCTACACCTTC.

CDR3 DNA sequence: TGTGCCACCAGCAGGGACAGGAACTATGGCTACACCTTC. Encoded protein: CATSRDRNYGYTF. The chain joins TRBV15 to TRBJ1-2; TRBD1 matches at 7 bases. Trimming removed 3 bases from V and 2 bases from J; junction bases left unmatched: 0. The CDR3 has 13 amino acids. Germline V CDR1 and CDR2: LNHNV, YYDKDF (reference sequence).

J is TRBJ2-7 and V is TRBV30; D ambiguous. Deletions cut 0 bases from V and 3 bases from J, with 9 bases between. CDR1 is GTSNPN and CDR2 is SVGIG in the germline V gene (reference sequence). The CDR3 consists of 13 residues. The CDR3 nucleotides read TGTGCCTGGAGTGTAGTGGGGTTCTACGAGCAGTACTTC. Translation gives CAWSVVGFYEQYF.

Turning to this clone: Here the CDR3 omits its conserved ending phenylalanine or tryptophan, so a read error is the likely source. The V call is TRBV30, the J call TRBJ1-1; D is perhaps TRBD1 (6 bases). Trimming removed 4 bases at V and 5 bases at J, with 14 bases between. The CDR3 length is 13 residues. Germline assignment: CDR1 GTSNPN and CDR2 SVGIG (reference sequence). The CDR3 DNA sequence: TGTGCCTGGAATCTAGGGGGACTGACTGAAGCTTTCCTT. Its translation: CAWNLGGLTEAFL.

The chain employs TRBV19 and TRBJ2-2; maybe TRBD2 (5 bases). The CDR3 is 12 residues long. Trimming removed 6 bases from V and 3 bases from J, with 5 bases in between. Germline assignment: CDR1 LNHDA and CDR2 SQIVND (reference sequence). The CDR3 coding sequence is TGTGCCAGTAGGCGGGACACCGGGGAGCTGTTTTTT. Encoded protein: CASRRDTGELFF. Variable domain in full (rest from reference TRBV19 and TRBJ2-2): DGGITQSPKYLFRKEGQNVTLSCEQNLNHDAMYWYRQDPGQGLRLIYYSQIVNDFQKGDIAEGYSVSREKKESFPLTVTSAQKNPTAFYLCASRRDTGELFFGEGSRLTVL.

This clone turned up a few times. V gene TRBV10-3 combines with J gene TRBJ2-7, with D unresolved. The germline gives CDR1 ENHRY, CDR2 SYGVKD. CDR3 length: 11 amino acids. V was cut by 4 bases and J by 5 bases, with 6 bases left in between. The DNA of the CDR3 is TGTGCCATCAGTGTTCAGAACGAGCAGTACTTC. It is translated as CAISVQNEQYF.

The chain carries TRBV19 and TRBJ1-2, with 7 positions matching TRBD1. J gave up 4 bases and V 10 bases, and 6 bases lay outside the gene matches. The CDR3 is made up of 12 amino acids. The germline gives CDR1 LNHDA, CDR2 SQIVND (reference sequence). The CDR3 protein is CANRGWGYGYTF. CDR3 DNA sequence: TGTGCCAACAGGGGTTGGGGCTATGGCTACACCTTC.

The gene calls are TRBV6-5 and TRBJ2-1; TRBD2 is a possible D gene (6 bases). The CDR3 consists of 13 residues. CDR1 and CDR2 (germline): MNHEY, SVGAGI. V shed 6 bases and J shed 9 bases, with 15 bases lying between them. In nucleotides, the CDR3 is TGTGCCAGCAGCCGGAGGGCTTCAACTGAGCAGTTCTTC. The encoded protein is CASSRRASTEQFF.

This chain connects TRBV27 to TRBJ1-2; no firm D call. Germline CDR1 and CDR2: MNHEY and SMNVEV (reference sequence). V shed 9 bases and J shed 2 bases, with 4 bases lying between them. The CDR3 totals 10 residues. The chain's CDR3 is CARGNYGYTF. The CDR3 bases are TGTGCCAGGGGAAACTATGGCTACACCTTC.

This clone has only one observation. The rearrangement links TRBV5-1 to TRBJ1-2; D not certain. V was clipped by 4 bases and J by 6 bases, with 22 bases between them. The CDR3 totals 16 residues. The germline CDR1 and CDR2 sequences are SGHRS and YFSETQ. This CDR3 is CASSDSDRAVGDGYTF. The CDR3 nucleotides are TGCGCCAGCAGCGACTCCGACCGGGCAGTTGGGGATGGCTACACCTTC.

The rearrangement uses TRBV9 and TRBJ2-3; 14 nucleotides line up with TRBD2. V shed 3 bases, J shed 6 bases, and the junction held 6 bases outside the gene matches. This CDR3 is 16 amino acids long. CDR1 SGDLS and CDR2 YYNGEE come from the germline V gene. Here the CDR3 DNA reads TGTGCCAGCAGCGGACTAGCGGGGGGGCCAGCCGATACGCAGTATTTT. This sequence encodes CASSGLAGGPADTQYF.

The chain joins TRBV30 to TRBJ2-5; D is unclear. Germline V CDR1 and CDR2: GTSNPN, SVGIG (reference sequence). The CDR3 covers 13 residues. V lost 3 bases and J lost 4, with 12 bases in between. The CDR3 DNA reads TGTGCCTGGAGAGGTCCCCCCTTAGAGACCCAGTACTTC. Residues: CAWRGPPLETQYF.

This CDR3 reads CASSAGQENTGELFF. The CDR3, as DNA: TGTGCCAGCAGCGCGGGACAGGAGAACACCGGGGAGCTGTTTTTT. V and J are TRBV9 and TRBJ2-2, with 8 bases that match TRBD1. Germline V gene data show CDR1 as SGDLS and CDR2 as YYNGEE. V was pared by 3 bases and J by 1 base, with 2 bases of the junction left unmatched. This CDR3 spans 15 amino acids.

In DNA form, the CDR3 reads TGTGCCTGGAGTATAAGCCGGGGCTACAATGAGCAGTTCTTC. Translated: CAWSISRGYNEQFF. The J gene is TRBJ2-1, the V gene TRBV30; weak D call: TRBD2 (5 bases). This CDR3 has 14 residues. V was cut by 2 bases and J by 3 bases, with 11 bases left in between. Per germline, CDR1 GTSNPN and CDR2 SVGIG (reference sequence).

CDR3 bases: TGCAGCGTTGAAGATGGGGTGGGGGACTTAGATTCACCCCTCCACTTT. Its protein is CSVEDGVGDLDSPLHF. The J gene is TRBJ1-6, the V gene TRBV29-1; TRBD1 is a possible D gene (5 bases). The length of the CDR3 is 16 residues. V shed 0 bases and J shed 8 bases, with 17 bases lying between them. Per germline, CDR1 SQVTM and CDR2 ANQGSEA.

CDR3 nucleotide sequence: TGTGCCGGAATCTTGACCCATTCGAACACCGGGGAGCTGTTTTTT. It specifies CAGILTHSNTGELFF. The V gene is TRBV2, the J gene TRBJ2-2; D remains ambiguous. V lost 11 bases and J 0 bases, leaving 16 bases between the germline ends. Germline-derived CDR1 and CDR2 are SNHLY and FYNNEI. The length of the CDR3 is 15 residues.

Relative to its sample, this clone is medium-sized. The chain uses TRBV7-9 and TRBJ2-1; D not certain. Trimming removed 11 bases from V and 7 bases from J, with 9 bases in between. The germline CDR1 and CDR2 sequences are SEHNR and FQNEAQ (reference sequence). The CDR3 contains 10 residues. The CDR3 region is CAEIGNEQFF. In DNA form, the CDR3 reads TGTGCCGAGATAGGGAATGAGCAGTTCTTC.

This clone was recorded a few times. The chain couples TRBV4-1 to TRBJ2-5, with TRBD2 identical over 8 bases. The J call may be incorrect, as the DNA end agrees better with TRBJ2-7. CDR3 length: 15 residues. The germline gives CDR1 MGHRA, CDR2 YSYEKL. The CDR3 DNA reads TGCGCCAGCAGCCAAGATCAAACTAGCGGATACGAGCAGTACTTC. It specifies CASSQDQTSGYEQYF.